The sample holds a few counts of the clone carrying this T cell receptor (beta chain). What it recognizes is unknown. The data were taken from a study of cytomegalovirus exposure and HLA in healthy donors. Study overall: Roughly 85 million unique TCRs from HLA-typed donors were held in an early release of data.

PCR primers comprised 60 Vbeta and 13 Jbeta primers. The protocol was immunoSEQ multiplex PCR, while the TCRdb copy is restricted to in-frame clones and leaves out a portion. The sample holds under 200,000 clones; about 80% are singletons and the top ten take 1%. Notes on the study in general: Some V segments, TRBV6-2 and TRBV6-3 among them, were indistinguishable and were therefore excluded.

The V and J ends lost 5 bases and 1 base respectively, with 15 bases between them. Germline assignment: CDR1 SGHVS and CDR2 FQNEAQ. CDR3 length: 15 residues. The source material was PBMCs. The sequence came from a woman aged 45-60 years in good health and CMV-seropositive. The rearrangement links TRBV7-8 to TRBJ2-7, with unresolved D. CDR3: CASSGGLVYSYEQYF. The CDR3 bases are TGTGCCAGCAGCGGTGGGCTCGTGTATTCCTACGAGCAGTACTTC. Together with reference TRBV7-8 and TRBJ2-7, the CDR3 gives the full variable domain: GAGVSQSPRYKVAKRGQDVALRCDPISGHVSLFWYQQALGQGPEFLTYFQNEAQLDKSGLPSDRFFAERPEGSVSTLKIQRTQQEDSAVYLCASSGGLVYSYEQYFGPGTRLTVT.